This T cell receptor beta chain was recovered during a study of vaccination and CD4 T cells after COVID-19. Study background: Overlapping spike pools from SARS-CoV-2 and HCoV-NL63, HCoV-OC43 and HCoV-229E served as culture stimuli.

The Oncomine TCR Beta short-read assay was what sequenced the DNA obtained from cultured CD4+ T cells. The genomic DNA was obtained from cultured CD4+ T cells by extraction with the QIAamp micro DNA kit. TCRdb recomputed calls from the PCR reads with MiXCR, one row per CDR3 protein. The sample contains approximately 12,000 distinct CDR3 sequences, roughly 65% of which appear only once. The CDR3 runs to 12 residues. The germline V gene encodes CDR1 DFQATT and CDR2 SNEGSKA (reference sequence). V lost 4 bases to trimming and J lost 3 bases, with 8 bases between them. Treatment specified: approximately 11-day PBMC culture with coronavirus spike peptide pools or control peptides (ViraFEST assay). A few counts support this clonotype. The antigen remains undetermined.

This TCR was sampled from a human donor who had recovered from COVID-19. Specimen: CD4+ T cells from blood, cultured in vitro. The chain employs TRBV20-1 and TRBJ2-3; tentatively, D is TRBD2 (6 bases). DNA of the CDR3: TGCAGTGCTATGCGGGGAACAGATACGCAGTATTTT. It specifies CSAMRGTDTQYF.